There are many counts of the clone carrying this T cell receptor (beta chain). TCR beta CDR3 sequences were amplified from RNA transcripts. Primed by the HTBI set, a first-round RT-PCR was run on the TCR CDR3. Each CDR3 protein gets one entry after TCRdb re-called the multiplex PCR reads with MiXCR. Here the sample spans approximately 320,000 distinct CDR3 sequences, around 17% being singletons. It was considered stable Graves' hyperthyroidism when ophthalmopathy did not progress within 18 months. Newly diagnosed patients aged 18 to 65 had hyperthyroidism of under 2 months' duration. There are 18 residues in the CDR3. With 2 bases clipped from V and 4 bases from J, the junction kept 14 bases outside the gene matches. This entry is derived from a study of T cells in Graves' hyperthyroidism and ophthalmopathy. Study details: Peripheral blood sampling occurred at initial diagnosis, before any treatment.

This chain connects TRBV12-3 or TRBV12-4 to TRBJ2-7; 10 nucleotides align to TRBD2. Sequenced material: blood. This TCR came from a man aged 25 to 45 with Graves' hyperthyroidism. The CDR3 nucleotides read TGTGCCAGCAGTTTATATACTACTAGCGGGAATTTTCGGTACGAGCAGTACTTC. Translation: CASSLYTTSGNFRYEQYF.